The 25 T cell receptor beta chains in this list originate from one sample, sequenced in a study of cytomegalovirus exposure and HLA in healthy donors. Researchers ran the PCR with 60 Vbeta and 13 Jbeta primers. Only in-frame clones appear in the TCRdb table, and some are missing; sequencing was by immunoSEQ multiplex PCR. This sample has around 210,000 clones, with approximately 80% found just once. The specimen was PBMCs. These receptors were collected from a man aged 50-60 years in good health and CMV-seronegative.

J is TRBJ2-3 and V is TRBV11-3, with TRBD2 matching over 7 bases. J lost 2 bases, V lost 4 bases, and 18 bases had no gene match. The length of the CDR3 is 19 residues. Germline V CDR1 and CDR2: SGHNT, YENEEA. Here the CDR3 DNA reads TGTGCCAGCAGCTCCTCCCGGCGGAGTAGGCGGGGGACCACAGATACGCAGTATTTT. Amino acids: CASSSSRRSRRGTTDTQYF.

This rearrangement joins TRBV4-1 to TRBJ2-7; TRBD2 might be the D (5 bases). Germline values: CDR1 MGHRA, CDR2 YSYEKL. This CDR3 comprises 13 residues. The V end was cut by 5 bases, the J end by 6 bases, with 14 bases between. Written as DNA, the CDR3 is TGCGCCAGCAGCAGGCCCGATAGCGCCGAGCAGTACTTC. Translating it yields CASSRPDSAEQYF.

The chain has TRBV6-5 and TRBJ2-3, with D perhaps matching TRBD2 (6 bases). The CDR3 contains 15 residues. Trimming took off 5 bases at V and 1 base at J, with 13 bases between the two ends. CDR1 and CDR2 from the germline V gene are MNHEY and SVGAGI. CDR3 region: CASSRGAGRTDTQYF. CDR3 DNA: TGTGCCAGCAGTAGAGGGGCGGGGCGCACAGATACGCAGTATTTT.

This clone was recorded a few times. The V gene is TRBV28, the J gene TRBJ2-5; 7 positions agree with TRBD1. Matching the DNA end better, TRBJ2-7 makes the J call doubtful. This CDR3 is 15 amino acids long. Germline V gene data show CDR1 as MDHEN and CDR2 as SYDVKM. CDR3 sequence: CASSYRGRSSYEQYF. CDR3 bases: TGTGCCAGCAGTTACAGGGGAAGGAGCTCCTACGAGCAGTACTTC.

The J gene is TRBJ1-1, the V gene TRBV30; 10 positions agree with TRBD1. This CDR3 region has 14 residues. Germline assignment: CDR1 GTSNPN and CDR2 SVGIG (reference sequence). The junction had 2 bases not matched to a gene; V was cut back by 3 bases and J by 1 base. The CDR3, as DNA: TGTGCCTGGAGCAGGGACAGGGGGAACACTGAAGCTTTCTTT. It encodes CAWSRDRGNTEAFF.

This chain connects TRBV5-1 to TRBJ2-2; possible D gene TRBD1, 5 bases. The germline V and J ends were trimmed by 0 bases and 3 bases, with 9 bases remaining between them. CDR1 SGHRS and CDR2 YFSETQ come from the germline V gene. The CDR3 is 15 residues long. CDR3 loop: CASSLGRVDTGELFF. The CDR3 bases are TGCGCCAGCAGCTTGGGCAGGGTCGACACCGGGGAGCTGTTTTTT.

This clone turned up a few times. One end of the junction is discordant with germline, which a read error may explain. J is TRBJ1-3 and V is TRBV7-9, with a tentative D call TRBD1 (6 bases). The germline CDR1 and CDR2 sequences are SEHNR and FQNEAQ (reference sequence). There are 17 residues in the CDR3. CDR3 coding DNA: TGTTCCAGCAGCTTAGGCCGGGACAAGAGCTCTGGAAACACCATATATTTT. Translating it yields CSSSLGRDKSSGNTIYF.

The chain joins TRBV19 to TRBJ2-6, with D unclear. V was trimmed by 5 bases and J by 0 bases, leaving 5 bases between them. In germline, CDR1 is LNHDA, CDR2 SQIVND (reference sequence). This CDR3 has 14 amino acids. The CDR3 here is CASSWSSGANVLTF. The CDR3 DNA reads TGTGCCAGTAGTTGGAGCTCTGGGGCCAACGTCCTGACTTTC.

This clone turned up a few times. The chain is built from TRBV29-1 and TRBJ2-7, with D hard to call. CDR1 SQVTM and CDR2 ANQGSEA come from the germline V gene. The CDR3 extends over 11 amino acids. V was trimmed by 7 bases and J by 3 bases, leaving 10 bases between them. CDR3 nucleotides: TGCAGCGCCAGAATCAACTACGAGCAGTACTTC. It specifies CSARINYEQYF.

V usage is TRBV27 and J usage is TRBJ1-2; D is unclear. Germline loops: CDR1 MNHEY, CDR2 SMNVEV (reference sequence). V lost 8 bases and J lost 3, with 7 bases in between. The CDR3 is 11 amino acids. The CDR3 DNA is TGTGCCAGCGGGAGGCACTATGGCTACACCTTC. Encoded protein: CASGRHYGYTF.

V and J are TRBV4-1 and TRBJ2-1, with D perhaps matching TRBD2 (6 bases). CDR3 length: 11 amino acids. Per germline, CDR1 MGHRA and CDR2 YSYEKL. Trimming pared 8 bases from V and 9 bases from J, leaving 11 bases between. In DNA form, the CDR3 reads TGCGCCAGCCGGCGGGATGGTGAGCAGTTCTTC. It specifies CASRRDGEQFF.

The V and J genes are TRBV9 and TRBJ2-5; D is uncertain. Trimming shortened V by 4 bases and J by 2 bases, and 15 bases separated the two germline ends. The length of the CDR3 is 15 residues. From germline, CDR1 is SGDLS and CDR2 YYNGEE. CDR3 loop: CASSPTGGFQETQYF. The CDR3 DNA reads TGTGCCAGCAGCCCGACGGGTGGGTTTCAAGAGACCCAGTACTTC.

This chain joins TRBV9 and TRBJ2-5; no firm D call. In germline, CDR1 is SGDLS, CDR2 YYNGEE. This CDR3 is 14 amino acids long. V was trimmed by 0 bases and J by 10 bases, leaving 16 bases between them. CDR3 sequence: CASSVESGGLGQYF. The CDR3 coding sequence is TGTGCCAGCAGCGTAGAGTCAGGTGGTTTGGGCCAGTACTTC.

V is TRBV28 and J is TRBJ1-5; the match to TRBD1 covers 7 bases. The V gene's germline CDR1 is MDHEN and CDR2 SYDVKM. J gave up 1 base and V 8 bases, and 5 bases lay outside the gene matches. There are 14 residues in the CDR3. Here the CDR3 reads CASSGTESNQPQHF. In DNA, the CDR3 is TGTGCCAGCTCAGGGACAGAGAGCAATCAGCCCCAGCATTTT.

The rearrangement uses TRBV27 and TRBJ2-1, with D tentatively TRBD2 (5 bases). V was clipped by 5 bases and J by 4 bases, with 9 bases between them. Germline CDR1 reads MNHEY; CDR2 reads SMNVEV (reference sequence). The CDR3 length is 13 residues. In DNA, the CDR3 is TGTGCCAGCAGTGGTACTAGGTACAATGAGCAGTTCTTC. This codes for CASSGTRYNEQFF.

The chain joins TRBV7-9 to TRBJ2-5; 10 nucleotides align to TRBD1. The end of the DNA fits TRBJ2-7 better, so the J call may be wrong. CDR1 and CDR2 from the germline V gene are SEHNR and FQNEAQ (reference sequence). CDR3 length: 15 amino acids. The CDR3 coding sequence is TGTGCCAGCAGTCGAACCGGGACAGGGGTTGACGAGCAGTACTTC. As protein: CASSRTGTGVDEQYF.

This chain connects TRBV5-1 to TRBJ2-2; possible D gene TRBD2, 5 bases. V was pared by 4 bases and J by 7 bases, with 17 bases between. The CDR3 is 15 residues long. Looked up from germline, CDR1 is SGHRS and CDR2 is YFSETQ. CDR3 in DNA: TGCGCCAGCAGCCCCGGTTCCCCGGGGATCGGGGAGCTGTTTTTT. Residues: CASSPGSPGIGELFF.

V usage is TRBV27 and J usage is TRBJ2-3, with a possible D match to TRBD1 (6 bases). The CDR3 has 17 residues. Germline CDR1 reads MNHEY; CDR2 reads SMNVEV (reference sequence). The ends were cut back, 5 bases at V and 2 bases at J, with 20 bases in the middle. In DNA, the CDR3 is TGTGCCAGCAGTCCCATAGTCCCCGGACAGTCCACAGATACGCAGTATTTT. Its protein product is CASSPIVPGQSTDTQYF.

About this clone itself: The sample holds other DNA sequences that translate to the same CDR3. The V call is TRBV9, the J call TRBJ2-3, with D unclear. The V end lost 1 base, the J end lost 1 base, and 7 bases lay between the germline ends. CDR3 length equals 14 residues. Per the germline V gene, CDR1 is SGDLS and CDR2 is YYNGEE. The CDR3 region is CASSVQTGTDTQYF. In DNA form, the CDR3 reads TGTGCCAGCAGCGTACAGACTGGCACAGATACGCAGTATTTT.

V is TRBV14 and J is TRBJ2-3, with 10 positions matching TRBD2. The CDR3 extends over 16 amino acids. Germline values: CDR1 SGHDN, CDR2 FVKESK. The trim removed 0 bases at V and 6 bases at J, leaving 6 bases unmatched. CDR3 in amino acids: CASSQDWSSGRDTQYF. CDR3 DNA: TGTGCCAGCAGCCAAGATTGGAGTAGCGGGAGGGATACGCAGTATTTT.

The V and J genes are TRBV28 and TRBJ2-5; the match to TRBD2 covers 8 bases. There are 15 residues in the CDR3. Germline values: CDR1 MDHEN, CDR2 SYDVKM. The J segment lost 5 bases and the V segment lost 2 bases, leaving 7 bases of the junction unmatched. The chain's CDR3 is CASSLALAGIETQYF. CDR3 sequence (DNA): TGTGCCAGCAGTTTAGCGTTAGCGGGAATTGAGACCCAGTACTTC.

The chain couples TRBV7-3 to TRBJ2-1, with 8 bases that match TRBD2. CDR1 and CDR2 (germline): SGHTA, FQGTGA. The CDR3 runs 15 residues. V lost 2 bases and J lost 6; bases outside the gene matches: 6. The CDR3 is CASSLSSGSFNEQFF. The CDR3 DNA reads TGTGCCAGCAGCTTATCAAGCGGGAGTTTCAATGAGCAGTTCTTC.

In nucleotides, the CDR3 is TGTGCCAGCAGGACAGGGGTGAACACCGGGGAGCTGTTTTTT. Protein product: CASRTGVNTGELFF. The chain combines TRBV28 with TRBJ2-2, with TRBD1 matching 8 bases. V dropped 6 bases and J dropped 1; count of bases not matched to a gene: 1. CDR3 length equals 14 residues. The germline V gene has CDR1 MDHEN and CDR2 SYDVKM. Full variable domain (remainder filled in from reference TRBV28 and TRBJ2-2): DVKVTQSSRYLVKRTGEKVFLECVQDMDHENMFWYRQDPGLGLRLIYFSYDVKMKEKGDIPEGYSVSREKKERFSLILESASTNQTSMYLCASRTGVNTGELFFGEGSRLTVL.

The chain links TRBV4-1 to TRBJ2-5; a weak D match, TRBD2 (6 bases). Deletions cut 4 bases from V and 2 bases from J, with 11 bases between. This CDR3 spans 14 amino acids. Germline CDR1 is MGHRA and CDR2 is YSYEKL. In DNA, the CDR3 is TGCGCCAGCAGCCCGGAGGGAAGACAAGAGACCCAGTACTTC. Translated, it gives CASSPEGRQETQYF.

The chain carries TRBV10-3 and TRBJ1-1; D is ambiguous. Trimming removed 0 bases from V and 1 base from J, with 9 bases in between. Germline CDR1 ENHRY, CDR2 SYGVKD. The CDR3 consists of 15 residues. The CDR3 DNA sequence: TGTGCCATCAGTGAGTCGATGGGCAGGAACACTGAAGCTTTCTTT. Amino acids: CAISESMGRNTEAFF.